This T cell receptor (beta chain) was observed in a study of T cells in Graves' hyperthyroidism and ophthalmopathy. Study-wide points: Before onset, ophthalmopathy was predicted by the model a median around 6 months earlier.

Amplified regions were TCR beta CDR3 sequences from RNA transcripts. The HTBI primer set was used in a first-round RT-PCR of the TCR CDR3. TCRdb re-analysed the multiplex PCR reads in MiXCR, keeping a single row per CDR3 protein. The sample includes 500,000 to 550,000 distinct CDR3 sequences, roughly 20% of them seen just once. Germline V lookup: CDR1 MGHRA, CDR2 YSYEKL. CDR3 length: 14 amino acids. Trimming removed 1 base from V and 4 bases from J, with 10 bases in between. Of note for this clonotype: The antigen remains undetermined.

Diagnosing involved the use of clinical symptoms, serum thyroxine and TRAb, thyroid ultrasound and orbital computed tomography. The specimen was blood. The V and J genes are TRBV4-1 and TRBJ1-2, with D perhaps TRBD1 (5 bases). The sequence was obtained from a man younger than 35 with Graves' hyperthyroidism. DNA of the CDR3: TGCGCCAGCAGCCAAGTGGGACCGACCTATGGCTACACCTTC. Translation: CASSQVGPTYGYTF.